Sequencing of this T cell receptor beta chain was carried out in a study of T cell repertoires in cytomegalovirus infection. The overall study: Indicated by public TCR beta signatures were CMV infection and matching HLA type. Findings of the study overall: The ex vivo response showed dominance by HLA-C-restricted CMV-specific TCR beta clonotypes.

TCRdb itself ran the reads through MiXCR, one entry per CDR3 protein. The sample holds 350,000 to 550,000 distinct CDR3 sequences, about a third seen once. The CDR3 spans 15 residues. V was pared by 3 bases and J by 7 bases, with 13 bases of the junction left unmatched. The germline gives CDR1 DFQATT, CDR2 SNEGSKA (reference sequence). About this clonotype itself: Its antigen is currently unknown.

The clonotype comes from a human donor in good health (CMV status not recorded). Some clones in this sample may be carry-over from other donors' samples. The V and J genes are TRBV20-1 and TRBJ2-7, with 9 bases fitting TRBD1. The sequenced material came from PBMCs. The CDR3 sequence: CSASFGTGRLGEQYF. Here the CDR3 DNA reads TGCAGTGCTAGCTTCGGGACAGGGAGACTAGGAGAGCAGTACTTC.